One and the same sample provided the 19 T cell receptor beta chains below, sequenced in a study of T cell repertoires in ileal Crohn's disease. Clones were sequenced by immunoSEQ multiplex PCR, and TCRdb holds only the in-frame ones, with some missing. In the table there are some 6,000 clones, under 90% of which are singletons. Sequenced input: ileal tissue. These receptors were taken from an adult with Crohn's disease.

CDR3 in amino acids: CASSTAGGGTGELFF. The CDR3 DNA reads as TGTGCCAGCAGTACAGCGGGAGGGGGTACCGGGGAGCTGTTTTTT. The chain employs TRBV6-5 and TRBJ2-2; 10 nucleotides agree with TRBD2. The CDR3 is 15 residues long. The germline V gene encodes CDR1 MNHEY and CDR2 SVGAGI. The trim removed 5 bases at V and 5 bases at J, leaving 5 bases unmatched.

J is TRBJ1-2 and V is TRBV29-1; perhaps TRBD1 as D (6 bases). CDR3 length equals 12 residues. V lost 7 bases and J lost 7, with 16 bases in between. Germline lookup yields CDR1 SQVTM and CDR2 ANQGSEA. The CDR3 protein is CSAQQGSGGYTF. In nucleotides, the CDR3 is TGCAGCGCCCAACAGGGCTCCGGTGGCTACACCTTC.

The CDR3 loop is CASSFIDGTKSPLHF. CDR3 nucleotide sequence: TGTGCCAGCAGCTTCATCGATGGGACAAAATCACCCCTCCACTTT. V is TRBV7-9 and J is TRBJ1-6, with D perhaps matching TRBD1 (6 bases). Trimming removed 3 bases from V and 10 bases from J, with 16 bases in between. The CDR3 sequence is 15 residues long. Germline values: CDR1 SEHNR, CDR2 FQNEAQ (reference sequence).

V is TRBV5-4 and J is TRBJ2-7; the match to TRBD2 covers 7 bases. The CDR3 consists of 14 residues. J lost 6 bases, V lost 3 bases, and 9 bases had no gene match. The germline CDR1 and CDR2 sequences are SGHNT and YYREEE (reference sequence). The CDR3 here is CASSSLGRGSEQYF. DNA for the CDR3: TGTGCCAGCAGCTCGCTGGGGCGGGGGTCCGAGCAGTACTTC.

V is TRBV7-2 and J is TRBJ1-1; TRBD1 matches at 8 bases. V dropped 5 bases and J dropped 1; count of bases not matched to a gene: 6. The CDR3 totals 15 residues. Looked up from germline, CDR1 is SGHTA and CDR2 is FQGNSA. CDR3: CASSRRTGKNTEAFF. CDR3 coding DNA: TGTGCCAGCAGCCGGAGGACAGGGAAGAACACTGAAGCTTTCTTT.

Worth noting for this clone: In the same sample, other DNA sequences code for this CDR3. The rearrangement links TRBV30 to TRBJ2-7, with TRBD2 identical over 8 bases. V dropped 0 bases and J dropped 3; count of bases not matched to a gene: 4. The CDR3 is 14 residues long. Per the germline V gene, CDR1 is GTSNPN and CDR2 is SVGIG (reference sequence). CDR3 residues: CAWSVGLAGYEQYF. CDR3 DNA sequence: TGTGCCTGGAGTGTAGGACTAGCAGGCTACGAGCAGTACTTC.

The V and J genes are TRBV7-9 and TRBJ2-7; the match to TRBD1 covers 8 bases. Germline values: CDR1 SEHNR, CDR2 FQNEAQ (reference sequence). The CDR3 is 13 residues long. Germline trimming cut 5 bases from V and 7 bases from J; bases unmatched to any gene: 7. The CDR3 here is CASSRDRHEEQYF. Written as DNA, the CDR3 is TGTGCCAGCAGCCGGGACAGGCATGAGGAGCAGTACTTC. The variable domain in full, completed from reference TRBV7-9 and TRBJ2-7, reads DTGVSQNPRHKITKRGQNVTFRCDPISEHNRLYWYRQTLGQGPEFLTYFQNEAQLEKSRLLSDRFSAERPKGSFSTLEIQRTEQGDSAMYLCASSRDRHEEQYFGPGTRLTVT.

The chain joins TRBV6-4 to TRBJ2-6; D perhaps matches TRBD1 (6 bases). CDR1 is MRHNA and CDR2 is SNTAGT in the germline V gene. The CDR3 loop spans 15 amino acids. The germline V and J ends were trimmed by 4 bases and 0 bases, with 7 bases remaining between them. CDR3 bases: TGTGCCAGCAGTGCGGACAGCTCTGGGGCCAACGTCCTGACTTTC. This gives the protein CASSADSSGANVLTF.

V usage is TRBV6-5 and J usage is TRBJ2-3; 12 positions agree with TRBD2. Germline CDR1 and CDR2: MNHEY and SVGAGI. Trimming took 8 bases from V and 4 from J; bases not matched to a gene: 7. The CDR3 spans 15 residues. The chain's CDR3 is CASRFTSGGSDTQYF. Written as DNA, the CDR3 is TGTGCCAGCCGTTTCACTAGCGGGGGGTCAGATACGCAGTATTTT.

This rearrangement joins TRBV29-1 to TRBJ1-1; the D gene is possibly TRBD1 (5 bases). The CDR3 is made up of 13 amino acids. Deletions cut 4 bases from V and 4 bases from J, with 13 bases between. Germline V gene sequence: CDR1 SQVTM, CDR2 ANQGSEA. The CDR3 nucleotides read TGCAGCGTTGGGGGGGGGAGGCGCACTGAAGCTTTCTTT. Protein product: CSVGGGRRTEAFF.

The table lists this clone with a few counts. The genes are TRBV6-4 and TRBJ2-5, with TRBD1 matching 10 bases. Germline trimming cut 2 bases from V and 2 bases from J; bases unmatched to any gene: 17. The CDR3 consists of 20 residues. Germline-derived CDR1 and CDR2 are MRHNA and SNTAGT. The CDR3 sequence: CASSDTAIVARDRGQETQYF. CDR3 DNA: TGTGCCAGCAGTGACACCGCAATCGTTGCCCGGGACAGGGGTCAAGAGACCCAGTACTTC.

The chain's CDR3 is CAWSGLAGGPANEQFF. CDR3 sequence (DNA): TGTGCCTGGAGTGGGTTAGCGGGGGGGCCCGCAAATGAGCAGTTCTTC. The chain employs TRBV30 and TRBJ2-1, with 11 bases aligning to TRBD2. This CDR3 has 16 amino acids. Germline CDR1 is GTSNPN and CDR2 is SVGIG (reference sequence). The J segment lost 7 bases and the V segment lost 1 base, leaving 9 bases of the junction unmatched.

The chain couples TRBV30 to TRBJ1-3; maybe TRBD1 (5 bases). This CDR3 region has 15 residues. Looked up from germline, CDR1 is GTSNPN and CDR2 is SVGIG (reference sequence). V dropped 5 bases and J dropped 0 bases, with 14 bases sitting between them. CDR3 DNA sequence: TGTGCCTGGGGTTACGACAGTCTCTCTGGAAACACCATATATTTT. It codes for CAWGYDSLSGNTIYF.

CDR3 nucleotide sequence: TGCGCCAGCAGCGGGCGGACAGCCGAAAAACTGTTTTTT. Its translation is CASSGRTAEKLFF. V usage is TRBV5-1 and J usage is TRBJ1-4; D is possibly TRBD1 (6 bases). From germline, CDR1 is SGHRS and CDR2 YFSETQ. V was shortened by 4 bases and J by 8 bases, with 12 bases between the two germline ends. The CDR3 has 13 amino acids.

CDR3 sequence reads: CASSQEPTGSVNTEAFF. DNA of the CDR3: TGCGCCAGCAGCCAAGAGCCGACAGGGAGCGTGAACACTGAAGCTTTCTTT. The chain joins TRBV4-1 to TRBJ1-1, with 7 positions matching TRBD1. V was clipped by 0 bases and J by 0 bases; unmatched bases: 7. From germline, CDR1 is MGHRA and CDR2 YSYEKL. CDR3 length equals 17 residues.

The chain employs TRBV13 and TRBJ1-1, with D tentatively TRBD1 (5 bases). Trimming removed 5 bases at V and 4 bases at J, with 23 bases between. The CDR3 is 17 residues long. From germline, CDR1 is PRHDT and CDR2 FYEKMQ (reference sequence). For the CDR3, the DNA is TGTGCCAGCAGCGGGGACTTTGAGCCCCTTAGGAGCACTGAAGCTTTCTTT. Protein: CASSGDFEPLRSTEAFF.

The chain links TRBV7-9 to TRBJ1-3; D is uncertain. The CDR3 consists of 11 residues. Trimming shortened V by 4 bases and J by 6 bases, and 4 bases separated the two germline ends. CDR1 is SEHNR, CDR2 FQNEAQ, per germline (reference sequence). CDR3: CASSSQNTIYF. For the CDR3, the DNA is TGTGCCAGCAGCTCCCAAAACACCATATATTTT.

This chain uses TRBV27 with TRBJ2-7; 13 positions agree with TRBD2. CDR3 length equals 14 residues. Trimming removed 6 bases from V and 11 bases from J; junction bases left unmatched: 10. Germline V gene sequence: CDR1 MNHEY, CDR2 SMNVEV (reference sequence). CDR3 residues: CASRAGTSGTKEYF. The CDR3 DNA follows: TGTGCCAGCAGGGCCGGGACTAGCGGGACGAAGGAGTACTTC.

The rearrangement uses TRBV10-2 and TRBJ2-1, with a weak D call TRBD2 (5 bases). The CDR3 is 16 amino acids. Germline assignment: CDR1 WSHSY and CDR2 SAAADI. Trimming pared 6 bases from V and 1 base from J, leaving 16 bases between. The CDR3 sequence: CASSPELALSYNEQFF. The CDR3 coding sequence is TGCGCCAGCAGCCCAGAGTTAGCGTTATCCTACAATGAGCAGTTCTTC.